This T cell receptor (beta chain) appears in the sequencing data of a study of T cell responses to AZD1222 COVID-19 vaccine. General study findings and limits: Receipt of two AZD1222 doses was followed by a rise in Spike-specific TCR breadth and depth. There were repertoire samples only from the period after the peak T cell response.

The data were produced by immunoSEQ multiplex PCR, yet TCRdb's version contains in-frame clones alone and is incomplete. The top ten hold 1% to 1.5% of the sample, which has 150,000 to 200,000 clones, about 90% seen once. Comments on this clone: Its specificity is not known.

Looked up from germline, CDR1 is LGHNA and CDR2 is YNFKEQ. V shed 4 bases and J 8 bases; nucleotides not matched to a gene: 16. This CDR3 contains 19 residues. This clonotype was obtained from an adult who received the AZD1222 COVID-19 vaccine. Here the sequenced sample was peripheral blood, taken 28 days after the second AZD1222 dose. V usage is TRBV4-2 and J usage is TRBJ2-1, with 14 nucleotides matching TRBD2. CDR3 region: CASSPRLAGGPGFIDEQFF. The CDR3 DNA is TGTGCCAGCAGCCCCCGACTAGCGGGAGGGCCCGGATTCATAGATGAGCAGTTCTTC.